This is a list of T cell receptor beta chains from one sample in a study of CD8 T cells in Susac syndrome. MiXCR was run by TCRdb on the immunoSEQ multiplex PCR reads, yielding one entry per CDR3 protein. The repertoire holds some 120,000 distinct CDR3 sequences, with around 94% as singletons. Material: CD4+ T cells from PBMCs. The receptor set was obtained from a human donor in good health. Each CDR3 is given with its conserved first and last residue. D genes are given only for firm matches. Only some rows state a clone size, as once, few, many or a class for expanded clones.

j_gene: TRBJ1-2
abundance: -
d_gene: -
v_gene: TRBV29-1
CDR3aa: CSVPAGRAPYGYTF
CDR3nt: TGCAGCGTCCCGGCCGGGAGGGCTCCCTATGGCTACACCTTC

j_gene: TRBJ2-5
abundance: -
d_gene: TRBD1
v_gene: TRBV2
CDR3aa: CASRDSGTVQETQYF
CDR3nt: TGTGCCAGCAGGGATAGTGGGACAGTCCAAGAGACCCAGTACTTC

j_gene: TRBJ1-2
abundance: -
d_gene: -
v_gene: TRBV7-2
CDR3aa: CASSWATDGYTF
CDR3nt: TGTGCCAGCAGCTGGGCCACGGATGGCTACACCTTC

j_gene: TRBJ2-5
abundance: once
d_gene: -
v_gene: TRBV7-2
CDR3aa: CASSLGLRETQYF
CDR3nt: TGTGCCAGCAGTTTGGGGCTGAGAGAGACCCAGTACTTC

j_gene: TRBJ1-5
abundance: -
d_gene: -
v_gene: TRBV27
CDR3aa: CASSLWFLSNQPQHF
CDR3nt: TGTGCCAGCAGTTTATGGTTCCTGAGCAATCAGCCCCAGCATTTT

j_gene: TRBJ1-5
abundance: -
d_gene: -
v_gene: TRBV12-5
CDR3aa: CASGADGASNQPQHF
CDR3nt: TGTGCTAGTGGTGCGGACGGAGCGAGCAATCAGCCCCAGCATTTT

j_gene: TRBJ2-2
abundance: -
d_gene: -
v_gene: TRBV3-1
CDR3aa: CASSQGAKANTGELFF
CDR3nt: TGTGCCAGCAGCCAAGGGGCTAAGGCGAACACCGGGGAGCTGTTTTTT

j_gene: TRBJ1-1
abundance: -
d_gene: -
v_gene: TRBV24-1
CDR3aa: CATSDGRGGNTEAFF
CDR3nt: TGTGCCACCAGTGATGGTAGGGGGGGCAACACTGAAGCTTTCTTT

j_gene: TRBJ2-3
abundance: -
d_gene: -
v_gene: TRBV2
CDR3aa: CASRRTDTQYF
CDR3nt: TGTGCCAGCCGGCGCACAGATACGCAGTATTTT

j_gene: TRBJ2-5
abundance: -
d_gene: -
v_gene: TRBV6-5
CDR3aa: CASSRALAFKETQYF
CDR3nt: TGTGCCAGCAGCCGGGCCCTGGCCTTTAAAGAGACCCAGTACTTC

j_gene: TRBJ2-1
abundance: -
d_gene: -
v_gene: TRBV12-3/TRBV12-4
CDR3aa: CASSFSGTRDEQFF
CDR3nt: TGTGCCAGCAGTTTTAGTGGTACCAGAGATGAGCAGTTCTTC

j_gene: TRBJ2-5
abundance: -
d_gene: TRBD1
v_gene: TRBV5-1
CDR3aa: CASSPGTGAETQYF
CDR3nt: TGCGCCAGCAGCCCTGGGACAGGGGCAGAGACCCAGTACTTC

j_gene: TRBJ1-1
abundance: -
d_gene: -
v_gene: TRBV29-1
CDR3aa: CSVVVTEAFF
CDR3nt: TGCAGCGTTGTAGTAACAGAAGCTTTCTTT

j_gene: TRBJ1-4
abundance: -
d_gene: TRBD1
v_gene: TRBV29-1
CDR3aa: CSTRDSSNEKLFF
CDR3nt: TGCAGCACCCGGGACAGTTCTAATGAAAAACTGTTTTTT

j_gene: TRBJ2-1
abundance: -
d_gene: -
v_gene: TRBV29-1
CDR3aa: CSVPSWQGQFF
CDR3nt: TGCAGCGTGCCTTCTTGGCAGGGTCAGTTCTTC